This entry describes one TCR beta chain. The data are from a study of T cell changes during pregnancy in multiple sclerosis. CDR1 MDHEN and CDR2 SYDVKM come from the germline V gene. The CDR3 is made up of 14 amino acids. The V end was cut by 4 bases, the J end by 1 base, with 10 bases between. Sequencing used immunoSEQ multiplex PCR; TCRdb keeps in-frame clones, though not all of them. The table includes 50,000 to 60,000 clones, approximately 90% detected once. The sequences come from CD4+ T cells from peripheral blood mononuclear cells, collected in the first trimester of pregnancy. The sequence was obtained from a female donor with multiple sclerosis, enrolled in a pregnancy study. The gene calls are TRBV28 and TRBJ2-5; the D gene is possibly TRBD2 (5 bases). The CDR3 reads CASSSPAGQETQYF. CDR3 sequence (DNA): TGTGCCAGCAGTTCCCCCGCGGGCCAAGAGACCCAGTACTTC.